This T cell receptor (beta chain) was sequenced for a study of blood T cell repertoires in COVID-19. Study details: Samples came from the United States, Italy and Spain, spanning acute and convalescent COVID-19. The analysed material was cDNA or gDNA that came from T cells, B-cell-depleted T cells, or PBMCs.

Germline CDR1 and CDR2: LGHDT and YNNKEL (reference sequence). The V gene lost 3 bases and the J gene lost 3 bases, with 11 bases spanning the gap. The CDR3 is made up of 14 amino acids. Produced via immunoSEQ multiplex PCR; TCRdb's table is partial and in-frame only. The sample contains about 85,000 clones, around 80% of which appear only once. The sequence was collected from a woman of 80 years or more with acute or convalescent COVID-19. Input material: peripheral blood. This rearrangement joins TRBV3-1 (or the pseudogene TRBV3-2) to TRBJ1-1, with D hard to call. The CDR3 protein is CASSHLGVHTEAFF. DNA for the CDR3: TGTGCCAGCAGCCACCTCGGGGTCCACACTGAAGCTTTCTTT.